The 22 T cell receptor beta chains reported below all come from one sample, sequenced in a study of siplizumab effects on memory and regulatory T cells. Sequenced by immunoSEQ multiplex PCR; TCRdb stores in-frame clones only, minus some. Of 100,000 to 110,000 clones in the sample, more than 85% were seen once. The material sequenced was CD4+ T cells sorted from blood. Source of these receptors: a human donor in good health.

This chain joins TRBV5-1 and TRBJ1-2; D is possibly TRBD1 (5 bases). Between the trimmed V and J ends, which lost 3 bases and 1 base, there was a span of 16 bases. There are 16 residues in the CDR3. Per germline, CDR1 SGHRS and CDR2 YFSETQ. The CDR3 nucleotides are TGCGCCAGCAGCTCCGGACGGACGGGGGGTAACTATGGCTACACCTTC. Translated, it gives CASSSGRTGGNYGYTF. Full variable domain (remainder filled in from reference TRBV5-1 and TRBJ1-2): KAGVTQTPRYLIKTRGQQVTLSCSPISGHRSVSWYQQTPGQGLQFLFEYFSETQRNKGNFPGRFSGRQFSNSRSEMNVSTLELGDSALYLCASSSGRTGGNYGYTFGSGTRLTVV.

The rearrangement uses TRBV27 and TRBJ2-7, with no clear D. Germline V gene data show CDR1 as MNHEY and CDR2 as SMNVEV (reference sequence). CDR3 length: 14 residues. V lost 6 bases, J lost 0 bases, and 12 bases lay in between. The DNA of the CDR3 is TGTGCCAGCAGAGAATCCTGGGGCTCCTACGAGCAGTACTTC. This codes for CASRESWGSYEQYF.

This clone has only a few counts. The chain has TRBV13 and TRBJ2-2; 8 bases are a match to TRBD2. Germline V gene data show CDR1 as PRHDT and CDR2 as FYEKMQ (reference sequence). The CDR3 loop spans 17 amino acids. Trimming at V came to 7 bases and at J to 2 bases, leaving 12 bases not matched to a gene. The CDR3 coding sequence is TGTGCCAGCACCCGGGGGGGACTCCTTCCCAACACCGGGGAGCTGTTTTTT. Its translation is CASTRGGLLPNTGELFF.

The chain employs TRBV5-1 and TRBJ2-5; D may match TRBD1 or TRBD2 (6 bases each). Germline V gene data show CDR1 as SGHRS and CDR2 as YFSETQ. Trimming took 4 bases from V and 5 from J, leaving 15 bases between them. The CDR3 runs to 14 residues. In DNA, the CDR3 is TGCGCCAGCAGCGCGGTAGGGGGGCCGGAGACCCAGTACTTC. Translation gives CASSAVGGPETQYF.

The chain joins TRBV13 to TRBJ2-7; TRBD1 agrees at 10 bases. J gave up 6 bases and V 4 bases, and 6 bases lay outside the gene matches. Per the germline V gene, CDR1 is PRHDT and CDR2 is FYEKMQ (reference sequence). The CDR3 spans 14 residues. This chain's CDR3 is CASSWDRGRSEQYF. The CDR3 coding sequence is TGTGCCAGCAGCTGGGACAGGGGAAGGAGCGAGCAGTACTTC. The full variable domain, in which reference TRBV13 and TRBJ2-7 provide the parts outside the CDR3, is AAGVIQSPRHLIKEKRETATLKCYPIPRHDTVYWYQQGPGQDPQFLISFYEKMQSDKGSIPDRFSAQQFSDYHSELNMSSLELGDSALYFCASSWDRGRSEQYFGPGTRLTVT.

The rearrangement uses TRBV5-6 and TRBJ1-2; D possibly corresponds to TRBD1 (6 bases). Trimming shortened V by 4 bases and J by 5 bases, and 12 bases separated the two germline ends. This CDR3 is 13 amino acids long. Per germline, CDR1 SGHDT and CDR2 YYEEEE. CDR3 DNA: TGTGCCAGCAGCCCGACAGGCGGGTATGGCTACACCTTC. This codes for CASSPTGGYGYTF.

This clone was counted a single time. The rearrangement links TRBV6-5 to TRBJ1-6; D is undetermined. Germline V gene data show CDR1 as MNHEY and CDR2 as SVGAGI. The CDR3 is 15 amino acids. Trimming took 4 bases from V and 4 from J, leaving 11 bases between them. The CDR3 loop reads CASSSGMVYNSPLHF. For the CDR3, the DNA is TGTGCCAGCAGTTCCGGAATGGTTTATAATTCACCCCTCCACTTT.

This clone showed up just once. In DNA form, the CDR3 reads TGTGCCAGCAGTACACAGGGATCTTCTGGAAACACCATATATTTT. Its protein product is CASSTQGSSGNTIYF. This chain links TRBV11-2 with TRBJ1-3, with D maybe TRBD1 (6 bases). The CDR3 is 15 residues long. CDR1 SGHAT and CDR2 FQNNGV come from the germline V gene. V lost 6 bases and J 1 base, leaving 13 bases between the germline ends.

A single count supports this clone. The chain recombines TRBV7-2 with TRBJ2-5, with TRBD2 matching 7 bases. The CDR3 sequence is 14 residues long. CDR1 and CDR2 from the germline V gene are SGHTA and FQGNSA. V lost 3 bases to trimming and J lost 1 base; unmatched junction nucleotides: 2. The CDR3 coding sequence is TGTGCCAGCAGCTTCGGGGGGACCCAAGAGACCCAGTACTTC. As protein: CASSFGGTQETQYF.

The chain links TRBV10-3 to TRBJ1-2; D gene ambiguous. The CDR3 consists of 17 residues. CDR1 ENHRY and CDR2 SYGVKD come from the germline V gene. Deletions cut 5 bases from V and 8 bases from J, with 27 bases between. The CDR3 sequence is CAISSLGSEGITVGYTF. CDR3 coding DNA: TGTGCCATCAGTTCCTTGGGGTCGGAAGGGATTACGGTGGGCTACACCTTC.

The chain combines TRBV11-3 with TRBJ2-5; 10 positions agree with TRBD1. The CDR3 covers 15 residues. Per germline, CDR1 SGHNT and CDR2 YENEEA. Germline trimming cut 5 bases from V and 0 bases from J; bases unmatched to any gene: 3. The CDR3 DNA reads as TGTGCCAGCAGCCCGGGACAGGGGTACCAAGAGACCCAGTACTTC. Translating it yields CASSPGQGYQETQYF.

The rearrangement uses TRBV6-6 and TRBJ1-1; D uncertain. Trimming cost V 6 bases and J 7 bases, with 12 bases left between them. The CDR3 loop spans 12 amino acids. CDR1 and CDR2 (germline): MNHNY, SVGAGI (reference sequence). The CDR3 region has the DNA TGTGCCAGCAGAGAGGTAGGGAGTGAAGCTTTCTTT. This codes for CASREVGSEAFF.

The genes are TRBV7-2 and TRBJ2-7, with 9 bases that match TRBD1. V gave up 5 bases and J gave up 2 bases; unmatched junction bases: 10. The CDR3 is 16 amino acids. The germline CDR1 and CDR2 sequences are SGHTA and FQGNSA. The CDR3 coding sequence is TGTGCCAGCAGCCTACAGGGGGCCGGAGGCCCCTACGAGCAGTACTTC. As protein: CASSLQGAGGPYEQYF.

The chain carries TRBV2 and TRBJ2-3; 9 bases are shared with TRBD1. This CDR3 is 15 amino acids long. The germline V gene encodes CDR1 SNHLY and CDR2 FYNNEI. The ends lost 8 bases at V and 1 base at J; junction bases unmatched: 7. The CDR3 here is CASGKQGAGTDTQYF. In DNA, the CDR3 is TGTGCCAGCGGAAAACAGGGGGCTGGCACAGATACGCAGTATTTT.

V is TRBV25-1 and J is TRBJ1-4; D remains ambiguous. Looked up from germline, CDR1 is MGHDK and CDR2 is SYGVNS. The CDR3 is made up of 15 amino acids. V lost 5 bases, J lost 4 bases, and 14 bases lay in between. The CDR3 here is CASSKKGPYNEKLFF. For the CDR3, the DNA is TGTGCCAGCAGTAAAAAAGGACCGTATAATGAAAAACTGTTTTTT. The full variable domain, completed using reference TRBV25-1 and TRBJ1-4, is EADIYQTPRYLVIGTGKKITLECSQTMGHDKMYWYQQDPGMELHLIHYSYGVNSTEKGDLSSESTVSRIRTEHFPLTLESARPSHTSQYLCASSKKGPYNEKLFFGSGTQLSVL.

This chain joins TRBV9 and TRBJ2-7; D tentatively reads TRBD1 or TRBD2 (6 bases each). The V gene lost 0 bases and the J gene lost 7 bases, with 14 bases spanning the gap. This CDR3 is 14 amino acids long. Germline loops: CDR1 SGDLS, CDR2 YYNGEE. The CDR3 DNA reads as TGTGCCAGCAGCGTAGGCCGGGGGACACGGGAGCAGTACTTC. Translation: CASSVGRGTREQYF. The variable domain in full, with the rest retrieved from reference TRBV9 and TRBJ2-7, is DSGVTQTPKHLITATGQRVTLRCSPRSGDLSVYWYQQSLDQGLQFLIQYYNGEERAKGNILERFSAQQFPDLHSELNLSSLELGDSALYFCASSVGRGTREQYFGPGTRLTVT.

The gene calls are TRBV28 and TRBJ1-2; 9 positions match TRBD1. The CDR3 is 16 residues long. Germline V gives CDR1 MDHEN, CDR2 SYDVKM. J lost 0 bases, V lost 10 bases, and 12 bases had no gene match. CDR3 residues: CAILPLGTGTNYGYTF. The CDR3 bases are TGTGCCATCCTTCCCTTAGGGACAGGGACTAACTATGGCTACACCTTC.

The rearrangement joins TRBV6-5 to TRBJ2-5; D is perhaps TRBD1 or TRBD2 (6 bases each). Trimming removed 8 bases at V and 1 base at J, with 17 bases between. This CDR3 contains 15 residues. Germline V CDR1 and CDR2: MNHEY, SVGAGI. CDR3 DNA: TGTGCCAGCGGTACAGGGAGGCTAACCCAAGAGACCCAGTACTTC. It specifies CASGTGRLTQETQYF.

The rearrangement links TRBV5-1 to TRBJ2-3; 9 nucleotides match TRBD2. V was clipped by 5 bases and J by 0 bases; unmatched bases: 10. CDR3 length equals 17 residues. CDR1 is SGHRS and CDR2 is YFSETQ in the germline V gene. The DNA of the CDR3 is TGCGCCAGCAGTGGGCTAGCGGGGTTTGCTAGCACAGATACGCAGTATTTT. This translates into CASSGLAGFASTDTQYF.

This clone was seen once. This likely comes from a read error, as the CDR3 has no conserved phenylalanine or tryptophan at its end. This rearrangement joins TRBV5-1 to TRBJ1-2; TRBD1 agrees at 9 bases. Trimming at V came to 3 bases and at J to 4 bases, leaving 4 bases not matched to a gene. The germline V gene has CDR1 SGHRS and CDR2 YFSETQ. This CDR3 comprises 14 residues. CDR3 in amino acids: CASSSETGGYGYTL. The CDR3 coding sequence is TGCGCCAGCAGCTCAGAGACAGGGGGCTATGGCTACACCCTC.

The chain couples TRBV18 to TRBJ1-5; D not resolved. Germline CDR1 reads KGHSH; CDR2 reads LQKENI. Deletions cut 3 bases from V and 5 bases from J, with 11 bases between. The CDR3 extends over 14 amino acids. The CDR3 DNA is TGTGCCAGCTCACCGACCGATGGGGATCAGCCCCAGCATTTT. Translating gives CASSPTDGDQPQHF. The complete variable domain, with remaining parts taken from reference TRBV18 and TRBJ1-5, reads NAGVMQNPRHLVRRRGQEARLRCSPMKGHSHVYWYRQLPEEGLKFMVYLQKENIIDESGMPKERFSAEFPKEGPSILRIQQVVRGDSAAYFCASSPTDGDQPQHFGDGTRLSIL.

This chain's CDR3 is CASSWTGQETQYF. As DNA, the CDR3 is TGTGCCAGCAGCTGGACAGGTCAAGAGACCCAGTACTTC. The V gene is TRBV6-1, the J gene TRBJ2-5, with 7 bases identical to TRBD1. This CDR3 spans 13 amino acids. The V and J ends lost 6 bases and 2 bases, in that order; junction bases with no gene match: 3. Germline V gene lookup returns CDR1 MNHNS and CDR2 SASEGT.